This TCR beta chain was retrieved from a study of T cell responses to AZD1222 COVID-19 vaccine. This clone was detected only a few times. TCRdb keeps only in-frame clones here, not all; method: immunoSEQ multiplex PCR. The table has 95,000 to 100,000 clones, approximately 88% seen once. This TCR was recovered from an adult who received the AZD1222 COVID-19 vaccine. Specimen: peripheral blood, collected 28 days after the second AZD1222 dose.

The CDR3 nucleotides read TGTGCCAGTAGTAACGGCTGGGACGGATCCTACGAGCAGTACTTC. Translation: CASSNGWDGSYEQYF. The chain employs TRBV19 and TRBJ2-7; D is perhaps TRBD1 or TRBD2 (5 bases each). The CDR3 runs 15 residues. Germline values: CDR1 LNHDA, CDR2 SQIVND (reference sequence). V shed 4 bases and J shed 1 base, with 14 bases lying between them. Full variable domain (missing parts from reference TRBV19 and TRBJ2-7): DGGITQSPKYLFRKEGQNVTLSCEQNLNHDAMYWYRQDPGQGLRLIYYSQIVNDFQKGDIAEGYSVSREKKESFPLTVTSAQKNPTAFYLCASSNGWDGSYEQYFGPGTRLTVT.